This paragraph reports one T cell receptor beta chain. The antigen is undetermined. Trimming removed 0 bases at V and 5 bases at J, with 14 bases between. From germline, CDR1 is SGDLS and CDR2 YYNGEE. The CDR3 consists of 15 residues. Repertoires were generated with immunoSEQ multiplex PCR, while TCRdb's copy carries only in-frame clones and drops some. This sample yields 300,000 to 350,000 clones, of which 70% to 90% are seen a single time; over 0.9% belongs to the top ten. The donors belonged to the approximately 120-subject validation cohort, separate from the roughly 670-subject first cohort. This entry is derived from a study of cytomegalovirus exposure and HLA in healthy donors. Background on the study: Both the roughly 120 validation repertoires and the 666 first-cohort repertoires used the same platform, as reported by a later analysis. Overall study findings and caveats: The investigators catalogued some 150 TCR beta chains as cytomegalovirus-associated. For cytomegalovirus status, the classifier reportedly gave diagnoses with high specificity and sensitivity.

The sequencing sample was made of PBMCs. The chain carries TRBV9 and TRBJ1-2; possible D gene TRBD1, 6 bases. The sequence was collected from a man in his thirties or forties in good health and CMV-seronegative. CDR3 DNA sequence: TGTGCCAGCAGCGTAGACGCAGGGGTGAGGTATGGCTACACCTTC. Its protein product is CASSVDAGVRYGYTF.